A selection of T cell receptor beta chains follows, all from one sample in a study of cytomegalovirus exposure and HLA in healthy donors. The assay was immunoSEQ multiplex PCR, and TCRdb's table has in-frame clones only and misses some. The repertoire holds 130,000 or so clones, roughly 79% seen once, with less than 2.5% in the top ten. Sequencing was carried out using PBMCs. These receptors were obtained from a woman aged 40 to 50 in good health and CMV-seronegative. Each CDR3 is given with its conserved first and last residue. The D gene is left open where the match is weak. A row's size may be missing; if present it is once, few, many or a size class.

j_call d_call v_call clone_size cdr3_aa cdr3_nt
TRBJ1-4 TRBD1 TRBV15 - CATSRDTGTGVEKLFF TGTGCCACCAGCAGAGATACCGGGACAGGGGTTGAAAAACTGTTTTTT
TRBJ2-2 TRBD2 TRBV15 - CATSRNHGGSDTGELFF TGTGCCACCAGCAGAAACCACGGCGGGAGTGACACCGGGGAGCTGTTTTTT
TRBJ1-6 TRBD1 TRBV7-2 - CASSLVTQGAGSPLHF TGTGCCAGCAGCTTAGTAACGCAGGGGGCAGGTTCACCCCTCCACTTT
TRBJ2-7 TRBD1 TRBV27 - CASSPGTGGASYEQYF TGTGCCAGCAGTCCTGGGACAGGGGGCGCGTCCTACGAGCAGTACTTC
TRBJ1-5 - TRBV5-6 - CASSLGVSGNQPQHF TGTGCCAGCAGCTTGGGGGTTAGCGGCAATCAGCCCCAGCATTTT
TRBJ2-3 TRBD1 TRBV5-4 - CASSTRDRGGLGPTDTQYF TGTGCCAGCAGCACCCGGGACAGGGGAGGATTAGGCCCCACAGATACGCAGTATTTT
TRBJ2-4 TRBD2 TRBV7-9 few CASSRWTSGGTLAKNIQYF TGTGCCAGCAGCCGGTGGACTAGCGGGGGGACCCTAGCCAAAAACATTCAGTACTTC
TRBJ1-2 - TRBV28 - CASSSILAVTGNYGYTF TGTGCCAGCAGTTCCATCCTCGCGGTTACAGGGAACTATGGCTACACCTTC
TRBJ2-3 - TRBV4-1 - CASSQEKGVAELTDTQYF TGCGCCAGCAGCCAAGAGAAGGGAGTAGCGGAACTCACAGATACGCAGTATTTT
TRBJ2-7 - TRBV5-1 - CASSPSSYEQYF TGCGCCAGCAGCCCGAGCTCCTACGAGCAGTACTTC
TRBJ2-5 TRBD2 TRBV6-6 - CASSYSGLADKETQYF TGTGCCAGCAGTTACTCGGGGCTAGCGGATAAAGAGACCCAGTACTTC
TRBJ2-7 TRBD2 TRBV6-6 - CASKRSGSPIYEQYF TGTGCCAGCAAGAGAAGCGGGAGTCCCATCTACGAGCAGTACTTC
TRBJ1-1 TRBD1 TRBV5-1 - CASSVGGTGHEAFF TGCGCCAGCAGCGTAGGCGGGACAGGGCATGAAGCTTTCTTT
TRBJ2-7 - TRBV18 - CASSPGVETRGQYF TGTGCCAGCTCACCAGGGGTAGAGACTAGAGGGCAGTACTTC
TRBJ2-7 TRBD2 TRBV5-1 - CASSLVASGGVQYEQYF TGCGCCAGCAGCTTGGTGGCTAGCGGGGGGGTCCAATACGAGCAGTACTTC
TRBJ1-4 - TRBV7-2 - CASSLDLGAREKLFF TGTGCCAGCAGCTTAGACTTAGGGGCGAGGGAAAAACTGTTTTTT
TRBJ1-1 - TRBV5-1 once CASSLRQGIMNTEAFF TGCGCCAGCAGCTTGAGGCAGGGGATTATGAACACTGAAGCTTTCTTT
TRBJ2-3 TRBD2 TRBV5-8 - CASSLTSGTSDTQYF TGTGCCAGCAGCTTGACTAGCGGGACGAGCGATACGCAGTATTTT
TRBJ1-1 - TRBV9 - CASSSGGGVRMNTEAFF TGTGCCAGCAGCTCCGGGGGGGGTGTTCGAATGAACACTGAAGCTTTCTTT
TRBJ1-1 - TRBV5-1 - CASSLGSKAGNTEAFF TGCGCCAGCAGCTTGGGGTCAAAGGCAGGGAACACTGAAGCTTTCTTT
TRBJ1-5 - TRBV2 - CASSPRVTGQPQHF TGTGCCAGCAGTCCCCGGGTGACCGGTCAGCCCCAGCATTTT
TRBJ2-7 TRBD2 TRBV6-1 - CASSGGLAGMSSYEQYF TGTGCCAGCAGTGGAGGACTAGCGGGGATGAGCTCCTACGAGCAGTACTTC
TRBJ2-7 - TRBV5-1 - CASSLGGFYEQYF TGCGCCAGCAGCTTAGGCGGATTCTACGAGCAGTACTTC
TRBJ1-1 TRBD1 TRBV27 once CASSPTGVKGSNTEAFF TGTGCCAGCAGCCCGACAGGGGTGAAAGGATCGAACACTGAAGCTTTCTTT
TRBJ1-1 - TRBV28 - CASSRHLNTEAFF TGTGCCAGCAGTCGACACCTGAACACTGAAGCTTTCTTT
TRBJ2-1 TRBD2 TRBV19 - CASSMSGLAGGTSYNEQFF TGTGCCAGTAGTATGTCGGGACTAGCGGGGGGGACCTCCTACAATGAGCAGTTCTTC
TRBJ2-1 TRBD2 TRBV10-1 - CASSEFTSGRVPNNEQFF TGCGCCAGCAGTGAGTTTACTAGCGGGAGGGTCCCCAACAATGAGCAGTTCTTC
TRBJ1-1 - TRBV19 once CASRPPGGGYTEAFF TGTGCCAGTAGACCTCCGGGGGGCGGGTACACTGAAGCTTTCTTT
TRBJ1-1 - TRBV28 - CASSLSAGRNTEAFF TGTGCCAGCAGTTTATCGGCAGGGCGGAACACTGAAGCTTTCTTT
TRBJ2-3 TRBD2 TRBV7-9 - CASSLGSGKSTDTQYF TGTGCCAGCAGCTTAGGTAGCGGGAAAAGCACAGATACGCAGTATTTT
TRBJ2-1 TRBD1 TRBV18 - CASSPPDRYNEQFF TGTGCCAGCTCACCACCGGACAGGTACAATGAGCAGTTCTTC
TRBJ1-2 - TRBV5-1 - CASSLLGGANYGYTF TGCGCCAGCAGCCTTCTTGGGGGGGCTAACTATGGCTACACCTTC
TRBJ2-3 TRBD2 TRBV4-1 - CASSQRTSGGLTDTQYF TGCGCCAGCAGCCAAAGGACTAGCGGGGGCCTCACAGATACGCAGTATTTT
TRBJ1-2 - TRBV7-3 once CASSPYVGVNYGYTF TGTGCCAGCAGCCCCTACGTGGGCGTCAACTATGGCTACACCTTC
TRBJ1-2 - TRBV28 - CASTLNTGLRNYGYTF TGTGCCAGCACCTTGAATACAGGGCTGAGGAACTATGGCTACACCTTC
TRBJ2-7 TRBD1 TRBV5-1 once CASGPDRSTYEQYF TGCGCCAGCGGACCGGACAGGTCTACCTACGAGCAGTACTTC
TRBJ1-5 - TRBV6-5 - CASRLDSNQPQHF TGTGCCAGCAGGCTAGACAGCAATCAGCCCCAGCATTTT
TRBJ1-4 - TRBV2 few CASKEDGGLEKLFF TGTGCCAGCAAGGAGGACGGCGGGCTAGAAAAACTGTTTTTT
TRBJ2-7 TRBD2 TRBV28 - CATLRYSGGHYEQYF TGTGCCACCCTGAGGTATAGCGGGGGTCACTACGAGCAGTACTTC
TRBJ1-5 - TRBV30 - CAWRGEGDQPQHF TGTGCCTGGAGGGGGGAGGGGGATCAGCCCCAGCATTTT
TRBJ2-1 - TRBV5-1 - CASSPPGSNEQFF TGCGCCAGCAGCCCCCCGGGAAGTAATGAGCAGTTCTTC
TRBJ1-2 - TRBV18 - CASSPSARGYTF TGTGCCAGCTCACCATCTGCGCGGGGCTACACCTTC
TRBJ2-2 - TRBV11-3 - CASSFMTAANTGELFF TGTGCCAGCAGCTTTATGACCGCGGCGAACACCGGGGAGCTGTTTTTT
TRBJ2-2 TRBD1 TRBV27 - CASSLTGTALTGELFF TGTGCCAGCAGTTTAACCGGGACAGCTCTGACCGGGGAGCTGTTTTTT
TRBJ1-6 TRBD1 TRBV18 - CASSPKETGAIPLHF TGTGCCAGCTCACCAAAGGAGACAGGGGCTATACCCCTCCACTTT
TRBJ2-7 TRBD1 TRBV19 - CASSKDRSSYEQYF TGTGCCAGTAGTAAGGACAGGTCCTCCTACGAGCAGTACTTC
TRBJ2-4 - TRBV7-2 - CAIRLGGGNIQYF TGTGCCATCCGCTTGGGGGGAGGAAACATTCAGTACTTC
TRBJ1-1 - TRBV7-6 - CASSLALKSGRDNTEAFF TGTGCCAGCAGCTTAGCATTGAAGTCAGGGCGGGACAACACTGAAGCTTTCTTT
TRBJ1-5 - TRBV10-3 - CAISDRAGNQPQHF TGTGCCATCAGTGACCGGGCAGGGAATCAGCCCCAGCATTTT
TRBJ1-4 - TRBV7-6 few CASSSQNEKLFF TGTGCCAGCAGCTCCCAGAATGAAAAACTGTTTTTT